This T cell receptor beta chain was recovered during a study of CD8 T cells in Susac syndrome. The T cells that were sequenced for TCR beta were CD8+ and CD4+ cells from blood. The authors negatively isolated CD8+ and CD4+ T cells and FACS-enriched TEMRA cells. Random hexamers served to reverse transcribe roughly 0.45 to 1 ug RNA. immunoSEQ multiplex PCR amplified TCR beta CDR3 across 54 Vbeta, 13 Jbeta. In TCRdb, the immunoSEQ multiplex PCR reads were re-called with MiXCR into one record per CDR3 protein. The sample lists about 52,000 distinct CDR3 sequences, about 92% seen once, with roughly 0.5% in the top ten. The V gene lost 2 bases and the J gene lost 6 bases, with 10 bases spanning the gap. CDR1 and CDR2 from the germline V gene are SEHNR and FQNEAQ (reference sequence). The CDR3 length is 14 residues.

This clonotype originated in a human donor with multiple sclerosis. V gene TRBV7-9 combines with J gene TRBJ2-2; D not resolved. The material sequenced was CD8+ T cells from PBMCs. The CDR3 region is CASSLTYSPGELFF. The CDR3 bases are TGTGCCAGCAGCTTAACCTATAGCCCCGGGGAGCTGTTTTTT.